The present T cell receptor beta chain was sequenced within a study of blood T cell repertoires in COVID-19. In the study overall: The samples span acute and convalescent COVID-19 from the United States, Italy and Spain. The analysed material was cDNA or gDNA that came from T cells, B-cell-depleted T cells, or PBMCs.

V was clipped by 5 bases and J by 1 base; unmatched bases: 7. Germline V CDR1 and CDR2: SGHAT, FQNNGV. This CDR3 contains 15 residues. Original methodology: Reference gene primers were amplified, and this amplification served to estimate nucleated cell counts. The table came from immunoSEQ multiplex PCR; TCRdb's copy has only in-frame clones and leaves some out. The V and J calls and the clone size are those of that table, but D and trimming were determined from the DNA. Of under 110,000 clones listed, about 80% are singletons. Sequencing input: peripheral blood. V usage is TRBV11-2 and J usage is TRBJ2-7, with 8 nucleotides matching TRBD1. This receptor was identified in a woman in her sixties or seventies with acute or convalescent COVID-19. CDR3 bases: TGTGCCAGCAGCGCGGACCGGGACAGGTCCTACGAGCAGTACTTC. This sequence encodes CASSADRDRSYEQYF.